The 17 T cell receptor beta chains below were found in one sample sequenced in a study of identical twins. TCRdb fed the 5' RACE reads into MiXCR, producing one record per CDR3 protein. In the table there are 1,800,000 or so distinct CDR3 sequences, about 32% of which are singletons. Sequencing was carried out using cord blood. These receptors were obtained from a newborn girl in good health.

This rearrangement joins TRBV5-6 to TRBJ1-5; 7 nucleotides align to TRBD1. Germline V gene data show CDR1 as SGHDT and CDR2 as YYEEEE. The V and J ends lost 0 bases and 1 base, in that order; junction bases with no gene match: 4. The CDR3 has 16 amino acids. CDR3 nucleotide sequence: TGTGCCAGCAGCTTGGGACCGGGACAGAGCAATCAGCCCCAGCATTTT. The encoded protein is CASSLGPGQSNQPQHF.

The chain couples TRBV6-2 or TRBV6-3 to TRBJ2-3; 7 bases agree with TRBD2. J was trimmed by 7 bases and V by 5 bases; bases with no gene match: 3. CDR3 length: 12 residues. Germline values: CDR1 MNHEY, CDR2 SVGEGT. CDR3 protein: CASSSGVNTQYF. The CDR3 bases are TGTGCCAGCAGTAGCGGGGTAAATACGCAGTATTTT.

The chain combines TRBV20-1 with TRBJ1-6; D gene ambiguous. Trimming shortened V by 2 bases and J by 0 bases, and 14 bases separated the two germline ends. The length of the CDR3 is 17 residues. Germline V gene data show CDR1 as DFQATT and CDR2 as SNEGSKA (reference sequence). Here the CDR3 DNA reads TGCAGTGCTAGAATAGGTGACTTTAGCTCCTATAATTCACCCCTCCACTTT. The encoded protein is CSARIGDFSSYNSPLHF.

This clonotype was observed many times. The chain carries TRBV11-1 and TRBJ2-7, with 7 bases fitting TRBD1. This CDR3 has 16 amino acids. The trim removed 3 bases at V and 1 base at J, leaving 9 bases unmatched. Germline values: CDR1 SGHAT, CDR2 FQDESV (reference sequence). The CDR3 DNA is TGTGCCAGCAGCTTTTGGAAACACAGGGGTTCCTACGAGCAGTACTTC. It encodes CASSFWKHRGSYEQYF. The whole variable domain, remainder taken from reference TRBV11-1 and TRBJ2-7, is EAEVAQSPRYKITEKSQAVAFWCDPISGHATLYWYRQILGQGPELLVQFQDESVVDDSQLPKDRFSAERLKGVDSTLKIQPAELGDSAMYLCASSFWKHRGSYEQYFGPGTRLTVT.

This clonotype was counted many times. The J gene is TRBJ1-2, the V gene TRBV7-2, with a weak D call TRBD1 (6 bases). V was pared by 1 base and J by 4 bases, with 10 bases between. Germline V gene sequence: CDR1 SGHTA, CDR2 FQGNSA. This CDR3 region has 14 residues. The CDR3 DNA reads TGTGCCAGCAGCTTAGGGACAGCCCCCTATGGCTACACCTTC. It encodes CASSLGTAPYGYTF.

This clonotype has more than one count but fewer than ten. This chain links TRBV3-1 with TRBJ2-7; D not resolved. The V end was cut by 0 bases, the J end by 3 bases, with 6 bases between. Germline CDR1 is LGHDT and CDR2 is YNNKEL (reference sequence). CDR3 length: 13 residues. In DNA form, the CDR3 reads TGTGCCAGCAGCCAAGAATTGAACTACGAGCAGTACTTC. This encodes CASSQELNYEQYF.

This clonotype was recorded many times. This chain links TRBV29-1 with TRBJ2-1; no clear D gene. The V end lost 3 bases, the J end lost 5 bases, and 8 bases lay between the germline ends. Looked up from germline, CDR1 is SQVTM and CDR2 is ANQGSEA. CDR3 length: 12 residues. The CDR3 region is CSVDRSNNEQFF. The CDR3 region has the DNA TGCAGCGTTGACAGGTCTAACAATGAGCAGTTCTTC.

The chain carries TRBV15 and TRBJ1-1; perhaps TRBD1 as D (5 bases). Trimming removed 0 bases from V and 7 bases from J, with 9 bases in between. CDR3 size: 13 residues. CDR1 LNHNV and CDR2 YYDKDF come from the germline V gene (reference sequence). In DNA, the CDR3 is TGTGCCACCAGCAGAGATTTGCAGGGTGAAGCTTTCTTT. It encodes CATSRDLQGEAFF.

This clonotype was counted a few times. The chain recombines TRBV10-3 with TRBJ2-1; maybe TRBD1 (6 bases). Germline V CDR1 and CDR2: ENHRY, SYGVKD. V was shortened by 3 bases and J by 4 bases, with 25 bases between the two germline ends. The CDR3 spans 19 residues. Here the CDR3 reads CAISDLYRARGEKYNEQFF. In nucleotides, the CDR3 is TGTGCCATCAGTGACCTTTACAGGGCTCGAGGGGAGAAATACAATGAGCAGTTCTTC.

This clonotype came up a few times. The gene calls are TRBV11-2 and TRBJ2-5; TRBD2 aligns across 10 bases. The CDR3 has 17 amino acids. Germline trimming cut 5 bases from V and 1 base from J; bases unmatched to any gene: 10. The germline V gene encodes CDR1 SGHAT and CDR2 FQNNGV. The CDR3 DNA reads TGTGCCAGCAGCCCACCACTAGCGGGAACCTTCCAAGAGACCCAGTACTTC. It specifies CASSPPLAGTFQETQYF.

The CDR3 coding sequence is TGTGCCACCAGTTCGGGGACAGGGTACAATGAGCAGTTCTTC. Translation: CATSSGTGYNEQFF. The chain recombines TRBV24-1 with TRBJ2-1; 9 bases line up with TRBD1. This CDR3 is built from 14 residues. Germline V lookup: CDR1 KGHDR, CDR2 SFDVKD. The V and J ends lost 6 bases and 4 bases, in that order; junction bases with no gene match: 3.

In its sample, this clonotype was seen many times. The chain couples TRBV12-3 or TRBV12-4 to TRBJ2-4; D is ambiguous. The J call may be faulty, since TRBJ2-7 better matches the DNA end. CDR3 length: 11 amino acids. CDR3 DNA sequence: TGTGCCAGCAGTGGAATTGGCGAGCAGTACTTC. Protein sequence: CASSGIGEQYF.

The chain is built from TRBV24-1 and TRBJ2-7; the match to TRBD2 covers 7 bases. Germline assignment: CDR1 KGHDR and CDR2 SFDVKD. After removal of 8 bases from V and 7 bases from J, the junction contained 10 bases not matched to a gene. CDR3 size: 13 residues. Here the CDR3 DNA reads TGTGCCACCACTCCCGCGGGAGATAATGAGCAGTACTTC. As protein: CATTPAGDNEQYF.

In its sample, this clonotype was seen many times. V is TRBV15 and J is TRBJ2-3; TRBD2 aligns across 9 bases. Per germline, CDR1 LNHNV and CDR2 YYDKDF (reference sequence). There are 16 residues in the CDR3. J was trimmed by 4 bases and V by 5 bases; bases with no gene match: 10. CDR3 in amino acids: CATSGTLAGSSDTQYF. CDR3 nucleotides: TGTGCCACCAGCGGAACCCTAGCGGGGTCTTCAGATACGCAGTATTTT. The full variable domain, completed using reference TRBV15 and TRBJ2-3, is DAMVIQNPRYQVTQFGKPVTLSCSQTLNHNVMYWYQQKSSQAPKLLFHYYDKDFNNEADTPDNFQSRRPNTSFCFLDIRSPGLGDTAMYLCATSGTLAGSSDTQYFGPGTRLTVL.

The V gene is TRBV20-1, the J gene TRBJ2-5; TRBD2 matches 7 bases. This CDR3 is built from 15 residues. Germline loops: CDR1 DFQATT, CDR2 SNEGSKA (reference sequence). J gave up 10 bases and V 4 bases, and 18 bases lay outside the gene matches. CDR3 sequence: CSAKEERGLGPSQYF. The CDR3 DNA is TGCAGTGCTAAAGAGGAGCGCGGACTAGGTCCTAGCCAGTACTTC.

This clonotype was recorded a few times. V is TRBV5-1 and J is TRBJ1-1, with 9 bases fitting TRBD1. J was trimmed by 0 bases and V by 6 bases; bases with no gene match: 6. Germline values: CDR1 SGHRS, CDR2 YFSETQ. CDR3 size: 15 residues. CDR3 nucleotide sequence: TGCGCCAGCATGGGGACAGGGATCCTGAACACTGAAGCTTTCTTT. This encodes CASMGTGILNTEAFF. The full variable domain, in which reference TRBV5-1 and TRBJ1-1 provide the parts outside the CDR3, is KAGVTQTPRYLIKTRGQQVTLSCSPISGHRSVSWYQQTPGQGLQFLFEYFSETQRNKGNFPGRFSGRQFSNSRSEMNVSTLELGDSALYLCASMGTGILNTEAFFGQGTRLTVV.

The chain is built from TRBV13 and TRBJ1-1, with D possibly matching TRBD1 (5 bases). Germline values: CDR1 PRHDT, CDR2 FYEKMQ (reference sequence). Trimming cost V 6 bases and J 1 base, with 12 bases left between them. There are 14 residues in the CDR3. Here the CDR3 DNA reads TGTGCCAGCAGGGAGGGGAGTAGGAACACTGAAGCTTTCTTT. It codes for CASREGSRNTEAFF.